This record concerns one T cell receptor (beta chain) sequence. The table came from immunoSEQ multiplex PCR; TCRdb's copy has only in-frame clones and leaves some out. The sample shows around 170,000 clones, 80% to 90% of them seen only once. This sample was included in a study of blood T cell repertoires in COVID-19. As for the study in general: Italy, Spain and the United States were the sources of the convalescent and acute COVID-19 samples.

Participants were aged 18 to 89 years, lived in 20 to 30 US areas, and enrolled virtually. Two consecutive negative NP/OP PCR tests, clearance, or resolved symptoms defined Cohort 3 recovery. The CDR3 has 15 amino acids. Trimming removed 4 bases from V and 3 bases from J; junction bases left unmatched: 8. Germline V CDR1 and CDR2: SGHRS, YFSETQ. The sequence came from a young woman who had recovered from COVID-19. The sequenced sample was PBMCs or T cells enriched from blood (not recorded which). V is TRBV5-1 and J is TRBJ2-7; 9 nucleotides line up with TRBD2. CDR3 bases: TGCGCCAGCAGCGACACCCGAGCGGGAGGCTACGAGCAGTACTTC. This translates into CASSDTRAGGYEQYF.